This T cell receptor beta chain was observed in a study of blood T cells in healthy people across ages. This clonotype turned up a few times. The antigen remains undetermined. For the second PCR, which ran for 7 to 11 cycles, a sample-barcoded 5' primer and a J-beta primer mix were used. With 12 random nucleotides, a template-switch adaptor tagged each individual cDNA molecule. TCRdb ran MiXCR on the 5' RACE reads and lists one entry per CDR3 protein. The sample contains 1.5 million to 2 million distinct CDR3 sequences, roughly 52% of which appear only once. Overall study results and limits: Lack of knowledge of donor CMV status possibly confounded expanded clonotype changes.

The CDR3 contains 15 residues. V was clipped by 8 bases and J by 0 bases, with 12 bases between them. Germline-derived CDR1 and CDR2 are SGHRS and YFSETQ. This receptor was obtained from a woman between 40 and 55 years old in good health. The specimen was blood. The genes are TRBV5-1 and TRBJ2-6; tentatively, D is TRBD1 (6 bases). The CDR3 loop reads CARRWGLSGANVLTF. The CDR3, as DNA: TGCGCCAGACGCTGGGGGCTCTCTGGGGCCAACGTCCTGACTTTC.